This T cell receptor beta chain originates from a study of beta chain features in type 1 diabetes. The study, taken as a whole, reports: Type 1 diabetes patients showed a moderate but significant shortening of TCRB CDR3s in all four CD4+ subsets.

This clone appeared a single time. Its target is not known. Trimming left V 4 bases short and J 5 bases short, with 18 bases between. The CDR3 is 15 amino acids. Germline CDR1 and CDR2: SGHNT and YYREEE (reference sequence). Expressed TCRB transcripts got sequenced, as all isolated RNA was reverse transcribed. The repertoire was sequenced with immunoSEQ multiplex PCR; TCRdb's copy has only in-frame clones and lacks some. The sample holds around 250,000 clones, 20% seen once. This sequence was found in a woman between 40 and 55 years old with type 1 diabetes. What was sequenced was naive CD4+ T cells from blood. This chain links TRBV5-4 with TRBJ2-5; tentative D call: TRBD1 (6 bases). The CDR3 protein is CASSPAGRGVETQYF. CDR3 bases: TGTGCCAGCAGCCCCGCCGGCAGGGGAGTGGAGACCCAGTACTTC.